The rows below give T cell receptor beta chains drawn from one sample of a study of OX40 agonist ivuxolimab in advanced cancers. Here immunoSEQ multiplex PCR was the method, and the copy in TCRdb shows in-frame clones only, minus some. Here the sample spans about 89,000 clones, over 75% being singletons. Sequences were derived from CD4+ or CD8+ T cells sorted from blood, sampled in a trial of the OX40 agonist ivuxolimab. The receptors come from an adult with an advanced solid tumor such as melanoma, head and neck, liver or kidney cancer. The CDR3 runs from the conserved cysteine through the conserved F or W. The D gene is left open where the match is weak. Some rows have no size entry. The others give once, few or many, or a class for an expanded clone.

V	D	J	size	CDR3	DNA
TRBV14	TRBD2	TRBJ2-1	.	CASSPLAGGFNEQFF	TGTGCCAGCAGCCCACTAGCGGGGGGATTTAATGAGCAGTTCTTC
TRBV4-3	TRBD1	TRBJ1-2	.	CASSPQQGAGYTF	TGCGCCAGCAGCCCACAACAGGGGGCAGGCTACACCTTC
TRBV5-1	.	TRBJ2-7	.	CASSLPQAYEQYF	TGCGCCAGCAGCTTACCACAGGCCTACGAGCAGTACTTC
TRBV7-7	TRBD1	TRBJ2-2	.	CASSLVRTGTGVGELFF	TGTGCTAGCAGCTTAGTTAGAACCGGGACAGGGGTCGGGGAGCTGTTTTTT
TRBV19	TRBD1	TRBJ1-2	.	CASSIGTGDNYGYTF	TGTGCCAGTAGTATCGGGACAGGGGATAACTATGGCTACACCTTC
TRBV6-5	.	TRBJ1-4	.	CASSPVSGRGEKLFF	TGTGCCAGCAGTCCCGTGTCCGGACGTGGGGAAAAACTGTTTTTT
TRBV11-2	.	TRBJ1-3	once	CASSFNQGNTIYF	TGTGCCAGCAGCTTCAACCAGGGAAACACCATATATTTT
TRBV13	.	TRBJ1-2	.	CASSSTQEVSGYTF	TGTGCCAGCAGCTCCACCCAGGAGGTCTCTGGCTACACCTTC
TRBV6-5	.	TRBJ1-1	.	CASSYRTSTEAFF	TGTGCCAGCAGTTACCGGACTTCCACTGAAGCTTTCTTT
TRBV2	.	TRBJ2-3	once	CASHELSDTQYF	TGTGCCAGCCATGAACTATCAGATACGCAGTATTTT
TRBV9	TRBD1	TRBJ1-2	.	CASSATGGADYGYTF	TGTGCCAGCAGCGCGACAGGGGGCGCCGACTATGGCTACACCTTC
TRBV6-5	.	TRBJ1-2	few	CASRSTVNRITGYTF	TGTGCCAGCAGATCCACCGTCAACCGCATTACCGGCTACACCTTC
TRBV4-1	.	TRBJ2-4	.	CASSQEEGVAKNIQYF	TGCGCCAGCAGCCAAGAGGAAGGAGTAGCCAAAAACATTCAGTACTTC
TRBV5-1	.	TRBJ2-7	.	CASSRRSSSYEQYF	TGCGCCAGCAGCAGGAGGAGTAGTTCCTACGAGCAGTACTTC
TRBV7-6	.	TRBJ2-7	.	CASSGEGSSGEQYF	TGTGCCAGCAGCGGAGAGGGATCGTCGGGGGAGCAGTACTTC
TRBV18	TRBD1	TRBJ1-5	.	CASSTTMARDRVYQPQHF	TGTGCCAGCTCCACTACTATGGCCCGGGACAGGGTATATCAGCCCCAGCATTTT
TRBV7-9	.	TRBJ2-5	once	CASSSSGTQETQYF	TGTGCCAGCAGCTCTTCAGGGACCCAAGAGACCCAGTACTTC
TRBV5-1	.	TRBJ1-1	.	CASRSGQGTEAFF	TGCGCCAGCAGGTCTGGCCAAGGGACTGAAGCTTTCTTT
TRBV7-8	.	TRBJ2-7	few	CASSLGLSYEQYF	TGTGCCAGCAGCTTAGGCCTCTCCTACGAGCAGTACTTC
TRBV5-1	TRBD1	TRBJ2-2	.	CASSSYTGASHTGELFF	TGCGCCAGCAGCTCGTATACAGGGGCTTCGCACACCGGGGAGCTGTTTTTT
TRBV15	.	TRBJ1-5	.	CATSRGENSRRPQHF	TGTGCCACCAGCAGAGGAGAAAATTCCCGTAGGCCCCAGCATTTT
TRBV19	TRBD1	TRBJ2-2	.	CASETGKDTGELFF	TGTGCCAGTGAGACAGGGAAGGACACCGGGGAGCTGTTTTTT
TRBV2	TRBD2	TRBJ2-3	.	CASSPPTGGGPDTQYF	TGTGCCAGCAGTCCCCCGACGGGGGGGGGACCAGATACGCAGTATTTT
TRBV6-5	TRBD1	TRBJ2-7	few	CASSVTGGPVYEQYF	TGTGCCAGCAGTGTCACAGGGGGCCCTGTCTACGAGCAGTACTTC
TRBV7-3	.	TRBJ1-1	.	CASSRGGNTEAFF	TGTGCCAGCAGCCGCGGAGGGAACACTGAAGCTTTCTTT
TRBV6-5	.	TRBJ1-2	.	CASQGLVNYGYTF	TGTGCCAGCCAGGGGTTGGTAAACTATGGCTACACCTTC
TRBV6-6	TRBD2	TRBJ2-3	.	CASILAGKSTDTQYF	TGTGCCAGCATTTTAGCGGGGAAAAGCACAGATACGCAGTATTTT
TRBV30	TRBD1	TRBJ2-1	.	CAWERQGRNEQFF	TGTGCCTGGGAACGACAGGGTCGTAATGAGCAGTTCTTC
TRBV18	TRBD1	TRBJ1-5	.	CASSFDRARNQPQHF	TGTGCCAGCTCGTTCGACAGGGCTCGCAATCAGCCCCAGCATTTT
TRBV6-5	.	TRBJ1-2	.	CASSFRGRGYTF	TGTGCCAGCAGTTTCCGGGGGCGGGGCTACACCTTC
TRBV5-1	TRBD1	TRBJ1-1	.	CASSELRQGTKAFF	TGCGCCAGCAGCGAACTGAGACAGGGCACTAAAGCTTTCTTT
TRBV10-3	.	TRBJ1-3	.	CAITPQGGNTIYF	TGTGCCATCACTCCCCAAGGGGGAAACACCATATATTTT
TRBV7-9	TRBD2	TRBJ2-1	.	CASSQRWRGGLLSNEQFF	TGTGCCAGCAGCCAACGATGGCGGGGGGGCCTCTTGTCAAATGAGCAGTTCTTC
TRBV2	.	TRBJ2-5	.	CASSEEGWATQYF	TGTGCCAGCAGTGAAGAGGGGTGGGCGACCCAGTACTTC
TRBV6-1	TRBD1	TRBJ1-2	.	CASRAGTGEGYGYTF	TGTGCCAGCAGAGCCGGGACAGGGGAAGGCTATGGCTACACCTTC
TRBV19	TRBD1	TRBJ1-2	once	CASNLQGAGSYGYTF	TGTGCCAGTAACTTACAGGGGGCAGGTAGCTATGGCTACACCTTC